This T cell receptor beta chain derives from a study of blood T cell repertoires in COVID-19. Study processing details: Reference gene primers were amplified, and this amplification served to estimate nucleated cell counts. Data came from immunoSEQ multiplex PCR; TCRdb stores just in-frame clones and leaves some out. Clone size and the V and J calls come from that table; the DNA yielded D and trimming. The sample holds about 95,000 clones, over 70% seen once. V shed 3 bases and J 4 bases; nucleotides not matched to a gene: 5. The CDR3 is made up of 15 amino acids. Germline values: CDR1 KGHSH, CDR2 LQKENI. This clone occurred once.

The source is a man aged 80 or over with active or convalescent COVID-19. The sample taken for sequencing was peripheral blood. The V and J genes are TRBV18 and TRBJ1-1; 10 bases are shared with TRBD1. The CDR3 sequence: CASSPQTGGGTEAFF. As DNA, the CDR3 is TGTGCCAGCTCACCGCAGACAGGGGGCGGCACTGAAGCTTTCTTT.